The 2 T cell receptor beta chains presented below share a single source sample, sequenced in a study of blood T cell repertoires in COVID-19. Profiled with immunoSEQ multiplex PCR; TCRdb holds only in-frame clones, not every one. The sample carries about 39,000 clones, over 80% recorded once. Material: peripheral blood. The receptors shown here come from a man aged 50 to 60 with active or convalescent COVID-19.

V and J are TRBV9 and TRBJ2-3; 7 nucleotides line up with TRBD2. Germline V lookup: CDR1 SGDLS, CDR2 YYNGEE. The CDR3 is 16 residues long. V shed 1 base, J shed 0 bases, and the junction held 5 bases outside the gene matches. In DNA form, the CDR3 reads TGTGCCAGCAGCGTATTTAACGGGGGGAGCACAGATACGCAGTATTTT. It encodes CASSVFNGGSTDTQYF.

CDR3 DNA sequence: TGTGCCAGCAGTACTAGCGGGGGGTACAATGAGCAGTTCTTC. Protein sequence: CASSTSGGYNEQFF. This sequence joins TRBV7-3 and TRBJ2-1, with TRBD2 matching over 12 bases. This CDR3 spans 14 amino acids. CDR1 is SGHTA, CDR2 FQGTGA, per germline. Trimming took 6 bases from V and 4 from J; bases not matched to a gene: 1. The full variable domain, with the rest looked up from reference TRBV7-3 and TRBJ2-1, is GAGVSQTPSNKVTEKGKYVELRCDPISGHTALYWYRQSLGQGPEFLIYFQGTGAADDSGLPNDRFFAVRPEGSVSTLKIQRTERGDSAVYLCASSTSGGYNEQFFGPGTRLTVL.